This TCR beta chain was identified in a study of T cells in Graves' hyperthyroidism and ophthalmopathy. Study results and limitations: In the blood, most expanded thyroid clonotypes above 0.001 appeared as well. In simple terms, a model built on 13 V-J features told ophthalmopathy apart from stable hyperthyroidism.

Comment on this clonotype: Its target is not known.

Fresh peripheral blood, around 9.3 ml, was the source of the PBMCs. Regions amplified from RNA transcripts were the TCR beta CDR3 regions. A set of HTBI primers served as the primers for a first-round RT-PCR of the TCR CDR3. Via MiXCR, TCRdb re-called the multiplex PCR reads, giving one row per CDR3 protein. The table records approximately 400,000 distinct CDR3 sequences, roughly 25% of them present only once. The V and J ends lost 0 bases and 6 bases, in that order; junction bases with no gene match: 3. CDR3 length equals 16 residues. Germline CDR1 and CDR2: MNHEY and SVGEGT. This TCR was recovered from a man aged 50-59 years with Graves' hyperthyroidism. The chain couples TRBV6-2 or TRBV6-3 to TRBJ2-1; 12 nucleotides match TRBD1. Sequencing was performed on blood. CDR3 nucleotide sequence: TGTGCCAGCAGTTACTCGGGACAGGGGGCCCCCAATGAGCAGTTCTTC. This codes for CASSYSGQGAPNEQFF.